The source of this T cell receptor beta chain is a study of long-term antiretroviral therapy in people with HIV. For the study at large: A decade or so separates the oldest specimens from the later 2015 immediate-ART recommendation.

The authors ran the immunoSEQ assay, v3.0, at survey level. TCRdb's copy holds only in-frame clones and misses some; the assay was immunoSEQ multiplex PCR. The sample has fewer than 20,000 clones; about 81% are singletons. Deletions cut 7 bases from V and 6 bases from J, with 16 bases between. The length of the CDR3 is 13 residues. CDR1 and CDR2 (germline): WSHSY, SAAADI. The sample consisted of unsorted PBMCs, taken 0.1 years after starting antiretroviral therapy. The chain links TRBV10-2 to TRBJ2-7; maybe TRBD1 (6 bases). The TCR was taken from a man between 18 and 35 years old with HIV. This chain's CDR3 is CASNRDIASEQYF. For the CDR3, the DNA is TGCGCCAGCAACCGGGACATAGCCTCCGAGCAGTACTTC.